The 26 T cell receptor beta chains given below trace back to one sample, sequenced in a study of shared T cell receptors in the human thymus. This table comes from immunoSEQ multiplex PCR, and its TCRdb copy is limited to in-frame clones, with some not included. The sample has about 380,000 clones, over 90% seen once. Source material: thymocytes. These receptors were obtained from a human donor.

V usage is TRBV6-4 and J usage is TRBJ2-3, with a possible D match to TRBD2 (6 bases). V lost 4 bases and J lost 4, with 24 bases in between. Per the germline V gene, CDR1 is MRHNA and CDR2 is SNTAGT. The CDR3 has 18 amino acids. This CDR3 reads CASSATPPAGKSADTQYF. The CDR3 nucleotides are TGTGCCAGCAGTGCGACGCCCCCGGCGGGAAAATCCGCAGATACGCAGTATTTT.

This CDR3 reads CASSPAGKLFF. The CDR3 DNA follows: TGTGCCAGCAGCCCGGCGGGAAAACTGTTTTTT. The V and J genes are TRBV28 and TRBJ1-4; D not certain. The CDR3 totals 11 residues. The ends were cut back, 6 bases at V and 10 bases at J, with 9 bases in the middle. CDR1 is MDHEN and CDR2 is SYDVKM in the germline V gene.

In regard to this clone: The junction and the germline gene differ at one end; a read error may be behind it. The chain carries TRBV7-6 and TRBJ2-7, with 11 bases matching TRBD2. This CDR3 is built from 16 residues. Germline V gene data show CDR1 as SGHVS and CDR2 as FNYEAQ. The CDR3 nucleotides read TGTGCCAGCAGCCAGGGACTAGCGGCACGAAACTACGTGCAGTACTTC. It translates to CASSQGLAARNYVQYF.

V gene TRBV18 combines with J gene TRBJ2-1; 8 bases are shared with TRBD2. Germline values: CDR1 KGHSH, CDR2 LQKENI. CDR3 size: 15 residues. Trimming cost V 0 bases and J 6 bases; bases outside gene matches: 4. The CDR3 protein is CASSPPRLATNEQFF. The DNA of the CDR3 is TGTGCCAGCTCACCACCTAGACTAGCGACCAATGAGCAGTTCTTC.

DNA for the CDR3: TGTGCCAGCACCACACTAGCGGGAGAAGCCGGGGAGCTGTTTTTT. Its protein product is CASTTLAGEAGELFF. J is TRBJ2-2 and V is TRBV27; 11 nucleotides agree with TRBD2. The CDR3 is 15 residues long. V dropped 7 bases and J dropped 6; count of bases not matched to a gene: 7. Germline-derived CDR1 and CDR2 are MNHEY and SMNVEV (reference sequence).

The chain joins TRBV18 to TRBJ1-5; D uncertain. CDR1 KGHSH and CDR2 LQKENI come from the germline V gene. This CDR3 spans 14 amino acids. V lost 3 bases and J lost 5, with 11 bases in between. The CDR3 region is CASSPNLSYQPQHF. As DNA, the CDR3 is TGTGCCAGCTCACCGAACCTATCTTATCAGCCCCAGCATTTT.

This sequence joins TRBV19 and TRBJ2-2; the D gene is possibly TRBD1 (6 bases). Germline V gives CDR1 LNHDA, CDR2 SQIVND (reference sequence). The V gene lost 3 bases and the J gene lost 7 bases, with 9 bases spanning the gap. The CDR3 runs 13 residues. This CDR3 is CASSMIRGGELFF. The CDR3 DNA reads TGTGCCAGTAGTATGATCAGGGGCGGGGAGCTGTTTTTT. Looking up the rest from reference TRBV19 and TRBJ2-2 gives the full variable domain: DGGITQSPKYLFRKEGQNVTLSCEQNLNHDAMYWYRQDPGQGLRLIYYSQIVNDFQKGDIAEGYSVSREKKESFPLTVTSAQKNPTAFYLCASSMIRGGELFFGEGSRLTVL.

The chain couples TRBV4-3 to TRBJ2-2; TRBD1 matches at 7 bases. The CDR3 runs to 20 residues. Germline V lookup: CDR1 LGHNA, CDR2 YSLEER. V shed 0 bases and J 2 bases; nucleotides not matched to a gene: 15. Here the CDR3 DNA reads TGCGCCAGCAGCCAAGAAGTGGACAGGCGCCCTGGAACCAACACCGGGGAGCTGTTTTTT. The encoded protein is CASSQEVDRRPGTNTGELFF.

This chain links TRBV13 with TRBJ2-1; 9 nucleotides agree with TRBD2. The CDR3 is made up of 15 amino acids. Germline-derived CDR1 and CDR2 are PRHDT and FYEKMQ (reference sequence). V gave up 5 bases and J gave up 5 bases; unmatched junction bases: 7. The CDR3 protein is CASSPRASGNNEQFF. The CDR3 bases are TGTGCCAGCAGCCCCCGGGCTAGCGGGAACAATGAGCAGTTCTTC.

This rearrangement joins TRBV28 to TRBJ1-1, with D perhaps TRBD1 (6 bases). CDR1 is MDHEN and CDR2 is SYDVKM in the germline V gene. V was pared by 5 bases and J by 0 bases, with 19 bases between. This CDR3 comprises 17 residues. For the CDR3, the DNA is TGTGCCAGCAGTCCGGGTTTTTCGGACAGACTGAACACTGAAGCTTTCTTT. Translated, it gives CASSPGFSDRLNTEAFF.

The V call is TRBV15, the J call TRBJ2-7; maybe TRBD2 (5 bases). The CDR3 has 18 residues. Trimming removed 1 base at V and 7 bases at J, with 26 bases between. Germline values: CDR1 LNHNV, CDR2 YYDKDF (reference sequence). CDR3 nucleotide sequence: TGTGCCACCAGCAGAGTCCTATGTGAAAAGCGGAAGCTTAAAGAGCAGTACTTC. Protein sequence: CATSRVLCEKRKLKEQYF.

This chain joins TRBV15 and TRBJ1-5; D gene unclear. Germline V gene sequence: CDR1 LNHNV, CDR2 YYDKDF (reference sequence). The CDR3 sequence is 17 residues long. The germline V and J ends were trimmed by 0 bases and 5 bases, with 17 bases remaining between them. This CDR3 reads CATSRDFSSPRDQPQHF. The CDR3, as DNA: TGTGCCACCAGCAGAGATTTCTCATCGCCAAGGGATCAGCCCCAGCATTTT.

V usage is TRBV6-1 and J usage is TRBJ1-1; D not certain. The germline V and J ends were trimmed by 2 bases and 3 bases, with 16 bases remaining between them. The CDR3 contains 16 residues. In germline, CDR1 is MNHNS, CDR2 SASEGT. This CDR3 reads CASSESPGQADTEAFF. The CDR3, as DNA: TGTGCCAGCAGTGAAAGCCCCGGTCAGGCGGACACTGAAGCTTTCTTT.

This chain connects TRBV27 to TRBJ2-5, with D tentatively TRBD2 (5 bases). V lost 6 bases to trimming and J lost 2 bases, with 10 bases between them. This CDR3 region has 13 residues. From germline, CDR1 is MNHEY and CDR2 SMNVEV (reference sequence). The CDR3 spells CASSPWEQETQYF. In DNA form, the CDR3 reads TGTGCCAGCAGCCCCTGGGAGCAAGAGACCCAGTACTTC.

This clone was seen just once. The chain has TRBV2 and TRBJ2-7; 7 nucleotides match TRBD2. CDR3 size: 17 residues. With 2 bases clipped from V and 1 base from J, the junction kept 11 bases outside the gene matches. The germline V gene encodes CDR1 SNHLY and CDR2 FYNNEI. As DNA, the CDR3 is TGTGCCAGCAGTGAATCCCAGCGGGGACCACATTCCTACGAGCAGTACTTC. It codes for CASSESQRGPHSYEQYF.

This rearrangement joins TRBV9 to TRBJ2-7; TRBD2 aligns across 13 bases. Germline-derived CDR1 and CDR2 are SGDLS and YYNGEE. The CDR3 sequence is 16 residues long. V was clipped by 4 bases and J by 5 bases; unmatched bases: 9. The CDR3 sequence: CASSPRTSGSIDEQYF. The CDR3 DNA is TGTGCCAGCAGCCCCCGGACTAGCGGGAGTATTGACGAGCAGTACTTC.

This chain connects TRBV7-9 to TRBJ2-1; 8 bases are shared with TRBD2. The CDR3 is made up of 15 amino acids. Germline CDR1 SEHNR, CDR2 FQNEAQ (reference sequence). V shed 7 bases and J 6 bases; nucleotides not matched to a gene: 11. CDR3 residues: CASNVAGSGSNEQFF. The DNA of the CDR3 is TGTGCCAGCAACGTAGCGGGATCGGGGTCCAATGAGCAGTTCTTC.

The rearrangement links TRBV5-6 to TRBJ2-4; TRBD2 aligns across 14 bases. Germline V lookup: CDR1 SGHDT, CDR2 YYEEEE. CDR3 length equals 17 residues. The V gene end was trimmed by 4 bases and the J gene end by 1 base; junction bases not matched to a gene: 4. The CDR3 sequence: CASSPGLAGEAKNIQYF. The CDR3 nucleotides read TGTGCCAGCAGCCCGGGACTAGCGGGAGAGGCCAAAAACATTCAGTACTTC.

The chain uses TRBV11-2 and TRBJ1-5; no reliable D call. The germline CDR1 and CDR2 sequences are SGHAT and FQNNGV. This CDR3 has 16 residues. The V end was cut by 3 bases, the J end by 5 bases, with 17 bases between. In DNA, the CDR3 is TGTGCCAGCAGCTTTCCCGGGAGCCACAGCGATCAGCCCCAGCATTTT. Protein sequence: CASSFPGSHSDQPQHF.

The rearrangement joins TRBV5-1 to TRBJ2-7, with D possibly TRBD2 on 6 matching bases. The CDR3 runs to 18 residues. CDR1 SGHRS and CDR2 YFSETQ come from the germline V gene. V was clipped by 4 bases and J by 0 bases, with 23 bases between them. This CDR3 is CASSHGAGGTLSSYEQYF. The CDR3, as DNA: TGCGCCAGCAGCCACGGAGCCGGAGGGACCCTGAGCTCCTACGAGCAGTACTTC.

This clone was seen once. The chain is built from TRBV27 and TRBJ2-6; D remains unclear. The germline CDR1 and CDR2 sequences are MNHEY and SMNVEV (reference sequence). V was shortened by 2 bases and J by 0 bases, with 5 bases between the two germline ends. CDR3 length equals 15 residues. The CDR3 DNA is TGTGCCAGCAGTTTAAGCAGCTCTGGGGCCAACGTCCTGACTTTC. It translates to CASSLSSSGANVLTF.

The genes are TRBV7-9 and TRBJ2-2, with D tentatively TRBD2 (6 bases). This CDR3 has 18 residues. The germline V gene has CDR1 SEHNR and CDR2 FQNEAQ (reference sequence). Trimming cost V 4 bases and J 6 bases, with 24 bases left between them. The CDR3 here is CASSSYPSGDNGAGELFF. The CDR3 DNA reads as TGTGCCAGCAGCTCTTACCCCTCGGGGGATAATGGTGCCGGGGAGCTGTTTTTT. Full variable domain (missing parts from reference TRBV7-9 and TRBJ2-2): DTGVSQNPRHKITKRGQNVTFRCDPISEHNRLYWYRQTLGQGPEFLTYFQNEAQLEKSRLLSDRFSAERPKGSFSTLEIQRTEQGDSAMYLCASSSYPSGDNGAGELFFGEGSRLTVL.

The rearrangement uses TRBV2 and TRBJ2-7; D call uncertain. The germline CDR1 and CDR2 sequences are SNHLY and FYNNEI. With 0 bases removed from V and 1 base from J, the gap between germline ends came to 7 bases. CDR3 length: 14 amino acids. CDR3 in amino acids: CASSEAGSSYEQYF. The DNA for the CDR3 is TGTGCCAGCAGTGAAGCTGGCAGTTCCTACGAGCAGTACTTC.

CDR3 nucleotide sequence: TGCGCCAGCAGCCTACTGGGACATCAGCCCCAGCATTTT. Translated: CASSLLGHQPQHF. The V and J genes are TRBV5-1 and TRBJ1-5; D may be TRBD1 (5 bases). With 4 bases removed from V and 5 bases from J, the gap between germline ends came to 10 bases. Germline-derived CDR1 and CDR2 are SGHRS and YFSETQ. CDR3 length equals 13 residues.

V is TRBV13 and J is TRBJ2-1; 15 nucleotides align to TRBD2. The CDR3 runs to 18 residues. Germline-derived CDR1 and CDR2 are PRHDT and FYEKMQ (reference sequence). Losses at the gene ends were 5 bases for V and 5 bases for J; bases not matched to a gene: 10. CDR3 in DNA: TGTGCCAGCAGCATCGGACTAGCGGGAGGGCCGGGGCACAATGAGCAGTTCTTC. Translating it yields CASSIGLAGGPGHNEQFF.

V usage is TRBV5-1 and J usage is TRBJ2-7, with D uncertain. Looked up from germline, CDR1 is SGHRS and CDR2 is YFSETQ. CDR3 size: 13 residues. Trimming shortened V by 2 bases and J by 0 bases, and 6 bases separated the two germline ends. The CDR3 protein is CASSFGRSYEQYF. The CDR3 region has the DNA TGCGCCAGCAGCTTTGGCCGCTCCTACGAGCAGTACTTC.